Here is one T cell receptor (beta chain) with its context. Profiled with immunoSEQ multiplex PCR; TCRdb holds only in-frame clones, not every one. This table has approximately 340,000 clones, 67% appearing once. This specimen belongs to a study of cytotoxic CD8 clonotypes in ibrutinib-treated CLL. The CDR3 spans 17 residues. Germline V gene lookup returns CDR1 MGHRA and CDR2 YSYEKL. Trimming cost V 4 bases and J 5 bases, with 23 bases left between them. V gene TRBV4-1 combines with J gene TRBJ2-5, with D perhaps matching TRBD1 (6 bases). The receptor was isolated from a human donor with chronic lymphocytic leukemia. The specimen comprised PBMCs, sampled after 36 months of ibrutinib treatment. Written as DNA, the CDR3 is TGCGCCAGCAGCCCATACCTCAAGACAGGAATAGAGGAGACCCAGTACTTC. Encoded protein: CASSPYLKTGIEETQYF.